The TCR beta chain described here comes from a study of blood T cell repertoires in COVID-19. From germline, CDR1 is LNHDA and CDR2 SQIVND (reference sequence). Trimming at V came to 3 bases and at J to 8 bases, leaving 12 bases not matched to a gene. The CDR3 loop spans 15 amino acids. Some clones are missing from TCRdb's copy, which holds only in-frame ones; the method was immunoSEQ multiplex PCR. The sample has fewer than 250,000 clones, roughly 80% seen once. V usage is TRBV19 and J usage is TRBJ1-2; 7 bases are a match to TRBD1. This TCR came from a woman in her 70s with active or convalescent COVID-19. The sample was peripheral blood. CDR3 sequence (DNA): TGTGCCAGTAGTATTGAGGGGACAGCTCTGGGAGGCTACACCTTC. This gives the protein CASSIEGTALGGYTF.